Listed below are T cell receptor beta chains from one sample, sequenced in a study of Ad26.COV2.S vaccination and SARS-CoV-2 variants. TCRdb's table, derived via immunoSEQ multiplex PCR, lists solely in-frame clones and lacks some. The table lists over 250,000 clones, around 87% of them singletons. Specimen: peripheral blood, collected in a trial of Ad26.COV2.S vaccine versus placebo. The receptors shown here come from a person aged 18-65 years who received the Ad26.COV2.S COVID-19 vaccine or a placebo. The CDR3 runs from the conserved cysteine through the conserved F or W. The D gene is left open where the match is weak. Size is stated for part of the rows, as once, few or many counts, or as a class when the clone is expanded.

.	.	TRBV7-2	TRBJ2-7	CASSLTGARNEQYF	TGTGCCAGCAGCTTAACGGGGGCAAGGAACGAGCAGTACTTC
.	.	TRBV30	TRBJ1-5	CAWRDSHYSNQPQHF	TGTGCCTGGAGGGACAGCCACTATAGCAATCAGCCCCAGCATTTT
.	.	TRBV4-2	TRBJ1-6	CASSQGRDSPLHF	TGTGCCAGCAGCCAAGGAAGGGATTCACCCCTCCACTTT
.	.	TRBV27	TRBJ2-6	CASSLALWGAGANVLTF	TGTGCCAGCAGTTTAGCGTTGTGGGGAGCTGGGGCCAACGTCCTGACTTTC
TRBD1	.	TRBV6-6	TRBJ2-5	CASSPDREETQYF	TGTGCCAGCAGTCCCGACAGGGAGGAGACCCAGTACTTC
.	.	TRBV11-1	TRBJ2-3	CASSLGRTDTQYF	TGTGCCAGCAGCCTAGGACGCACAGATACGCAGTATTTT
TRBD1	.	TRBV6-1	TRBJ2-5	CASSEVVRGETQYF	TGTGCCAGCAGTGAAGTGGTCAGGGGGGAGACCCAGTACTTC
TRBD1	.	TRBV5-1	TRBJ2-5	CASSWTGVRETQYF	TGCGCCAGCAGCTGGACAGGGGTGAGGGAGACCCAGTACTTC
.	many	TRBV2	TRBJ1-1	CASSETNTEAFF	TGTGCCAGCAGTGAAACGAACACTGAAGCTTTCTTT
TRBD2	.	TRBV4-1	TRBJ2-1	CASSQVRRGSGGVNEQFF	TGCGCCAGCAGCCAAGTCCGTAGGGGTAGCGGGGGGGTGAATGAGCAGTTCTTC
.	.	TRBV5-1	TRBJ1-1	CASSPSGFTPLSTEAFF	TGCGCCAGCAGCCCAAGCGGGTTTACCCCTTTGAGCACTGAAGCTTTCTTT
TRBD1	.	TRBV6-1	TRBJ1-4	CASSEGQGSEKLFF	TGTGCCAGCAGTGAAGGACAGGGTAGTGAAAAACTGTTTTTT
.	.	TRBV18	TRBJ1-2	CASSPSREVRRYTF	TGTGCCAGCTCACCGTCCCGGGAGGTCAGGAGGTACACCTTC
.	.	TRBV7-2	TRBJ1-1	CASSLGRVMNTEAFF	TGTGCCAGCAGCCTTGGACGGGTAATGAACACTGAAGCTTTCTTT
.	once	TRBV25-1	TRBJ2-5	CASSESGTAGETQYF	TGTGCCAGCAGTGAATCCGGGACCGCGGGGGAGACCCAGTACTTC
TRBD1	once	TRBV7-2	TRBJ2-1	CASSLVGTGNYNEQFF	TGTGCCAGCAGCTTAGTGGGGACAGGGAACTACAATGAGCAGTTCTTC
TRBD1	.	TRBV27	TRBJ1-5	CASSPQGGGEPQHF	TGTGCCAGCAGTCCGCAAGGGGGCGGCGAGCCCCAGCATTTT
.	.	TRBV2	TRBJ2-2	CASRRIGVNTGELFF	TGTGCCAGCAGGAGGATAGGGGTGAACACCGGGGAGCTGTTTTTT
.	.	TRBV6-5	TRBJ1-1	CATLSGGAGNTEAFF	TGTGCCACCCTCTCGGGGGGCGCAGGGAACACTGAAGCTTTCTTT
TRBD2	.	TRBV27	TRBJ2-1	CASSWTRNNEQFF	TGTGCCAGCAGTTGGACTAGAAACAATGAGCAGTTCTTC
TRBD2	.	TRBV4-2	TRBJ2-1	CASSQGLAGGSYNEQFF	TGTGCCAGCAGCCAAGGACTAGCGGGGGGCTCCTACAATGAGCAGTTCTTC
.	.	TRBV10-3	TRBJ1-2	CAISESGTDRRNGYTF	TGTGCCATCAGTGAGTCTGGGACCGACCGACGGAATGGCTACACCTTC
.	.	TRBV10-3	TRBJ1-2	CAISAREGGRSGYGYTF	TGTGCCATCAGCGCCCGGGAGGGTGGGCGGAGTGGATATGGCTACACCTTC
.	.	TRBV4-2	TRBJ2-2	CASSQEGSTGELFF	TGTGCCAGCAGCCAAGAAGGTTCCACCGGGGAGCTGTTTTTT
.	.	TRBV5-1	TRBJ2-5	CASSLVRWETQYF	TGCGCCAGCAGCTTGGTGAGGTGGGAGACCCAGTACTTC
TRBD1	few	TRBV11-3	TRBJ2-7	CASSWGQNYEQYF	TGTGCCAGCAGCTGGGGACAGAACTACGAGCAGTACTTC
.	.	TRBV5-1	TRBJ1-1	CASSLGAGPHDTEAFF	TGCGCCAGCAGCTTGGGCGCAGGGCCCCATGACACTGAAGCTTTCTTT
.	.	TRBV5-1	TRBJ1-3	CASSLEGTSGNTIYF	TGCGCCAGCAGCTTGGAGGGGACCTCTGGAAACACCATATATTTT
TRBD1	.	TRBV5-1	TRBJ1-2	CASSRDREGHLTYQNYGYTF	TGCGCCAGCAGCCGGGACAGGGAGGGCCATCTCACCTATCAAAACTATGGCTACACCTTC
.	.	TRBV20-1	TRBJ2-7	CSALSSYEQYF	TGCAGTGCCCTTTCGTCCTACGAGCAGTACTTC
.	.	TRBV9	TRBJ2-2	CASSDGVRLVGTGELFF	TGTGCCAGCAGCGATGGGGTTAGACTAGTTGGCACCGGGGAGCTGTTTTTT
TRBD1	.	TRBV11-2	TRBJ2-1	CASSPLKGQGNEQFF	TGTGCCAGCAGCCCATTAAAGGGACAGGGTAATGAGCAGTTCTTC
TRBD1	.	TRBV14	TRBJ2-7	CASSQGTGGYEQYF	TGTGCCAGCAGCCAAGGGACAGGGGGCTACGAGCAGTACTTC
.	.	TRBV5-4	TRBJ1-2	CASSGGGSFWGYTF	TGTGCCAGCAGCGGAGGCGGATCCTTCTGGGGCTACACCTTC
.	few	TRBV4-1	TRBJ1-1	CASSQPTQNTEAFF	TGCGCCAGCAGCCAACCTACACAGAACACTGAAGCTTTCTTT
.	few	TRBV7-2	TRBJ1-3	CASSPVFGSPGNTIYF	TGTGCCAGCAGCCCCGTCTTCGGGTCCCCTGGAAACACCATATATTTT
.	.	TRBV7-2	TRBJ2-5	CASTFRGSQETQYF	TGTGCCAGCACCTTTAGGGGTTCCCAAGAGACCCAGTACTTC
.	.	TRBV3-1/TRBV3-2	TRBJ1-2	CASSQEGGGQTLYGYTF	TGTGCCAGCAGCCAAGAGGGGGGTGGACAAACACTCTATGGCTACACCTTC
.	.	TRBV11-2	TRBJ1-1	CASSLTEWSTEAFF	TGTGCCAGCAGCTTAACCGAATGGAGCACTGAAGCTTTCTTT
TRBD2	.	TRBV10-3	TRBJ2-2	CATYSGRPGWDTGELFF	TGTGCCACCTATAGCGGGAGGCCCGGGTGGGACACCGGGGAGCTGTTTTTT
.	.	TRBV28	TRBJ1-1	CASSFFTEAFF	TGTGCCAGCAGTTTTTTTACTGAAGCTTTCTTT
.	.	TRBV29-1	TRBJ1-1	CSVEVRLDTEAFF	TGCAGCGTTGAAGTTAGGCTGGACACTGAAGCTTTCTTT
TRBD2	.	TRBV5-1	TRBJ2-3	CASSHTNISGSSTDTQYF	TGCGCCAGCAGCCACACGAATATTAGCGGGTCTAGCACAGATACGCAGTATTTT
.	.	TRBV5-5	TRBJ1-1	CASSPYSQNTEAFF	TGTGCCAGCAGCCCCTACTCACAGAACACTGAAGCTTTCTTT
TRBD2	.	TRBV29-1	TRBJ2-3	CSVEGASGVPTDTQYF	TGCAGCGTTGAAGGGGCTAGCGGGGTCCCCACAGATACGCAGTATTTT
TRBD1	.	TRBV7-9	TRBJ2-7	CASSYRTGPISYEQYF	TGTGCCAGCAGCTATCGGACAGGCCCCATCTCCTACGAGCAGTACTTC
.	once	TRBV10-1	TRBJ1-6	CASSAGALRNSPLHF	TGCGCCAGCAGTGCAGGGGCCCTTCGGAATTCACCCCTCCACTTT
.	.	TRBV13	TRBJ1-4	CASSSRGEKLFF	TGTGCCAGCAGCTCAAGAGGCGAAAAACTGTTTTTT
TRBD2	.	TRBV7-9	TRBJ2-7	CASSLTGTSIGYEQYF	TGTGCCAGCAGCTTAACCGGGACTAGTATTGGGTACGAGCAGTACTTC
.	.	TRBV9	TRBJ1-6	CASSVRGERSPLHF	TGTGCCAGCAGCGTAAGAGGGGAACGATCACCCCTCCACTTT
.	.	TRBV5-1	TRBJ1-1	CASSWGTAVGTEAFF	TGCGCCAGCAGCTGGGGGACCGCAGTGGGGACTGAAGCTTTCTTT
TRBD1	.	TRBV10-3	TRBJ1-1	CAISGAGTGNTEAFF	TGTGCCATCAGCGGAGCCGGGACAGGGAACACTGAAGCTTTCTTT
.	few	TRBV4-3	TRBJ2-1	CASSQGVTGYNEQFF	TGCGCCAGCAGCCAAGGGGTGACAGGCTACAATGAGCAGTTCTTC